This T cell receptor (beta chain) was obtained from a study of control samples from healthy donors and cancer patients. The length of the CDR3 is 14 residues. Deletions cut 2 bases from V and 2 bases from J, with 10 bases between. CDR1 and CDR2 (germline): GTSNPN, SVGIG (reference sequence). The data were produced by immunoSEQ multiplex PCR, yet TCRdb's version contains in-frame clones alone and is incomplete. Of about 130,000 clones detected, around nine tenths appear once; the ten largest clones hold just over 7.5%. Sequenced sample: PBMCs. This receptor was identified in a man aged 50-60 years with head and neck cancer. The chain is built from TRBV30 and TRBJ1-3; D possibly corresponds to TRBD1 (5 bases). The CDR3 spells CAWSLGLAGNTIYF. The CDR3 DNA reads TGTGCCTGGAGTCTGGGACTCGCTGGAAACACCATATATTTT.